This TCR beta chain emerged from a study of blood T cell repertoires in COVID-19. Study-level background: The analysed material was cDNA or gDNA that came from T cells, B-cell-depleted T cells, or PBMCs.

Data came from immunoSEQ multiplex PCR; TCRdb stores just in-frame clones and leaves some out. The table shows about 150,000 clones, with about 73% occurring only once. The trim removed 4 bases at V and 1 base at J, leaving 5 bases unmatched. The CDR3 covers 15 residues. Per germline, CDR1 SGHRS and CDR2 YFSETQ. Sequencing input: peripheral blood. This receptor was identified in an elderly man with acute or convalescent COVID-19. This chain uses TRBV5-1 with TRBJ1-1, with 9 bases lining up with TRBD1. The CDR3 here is CASSPDRGTNTEAFF. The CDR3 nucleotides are TGCGCCAGCAGCCCTGACAGGGGGACGAACACTGAAGCTTTCTTT.